Here is one T cell receptor beta chain with its context. In the study's own analysis: For nucleated cells, counts were estimated from reference gene primer amplification. Sequencing was performed with immunoSEQ multiplex PCR; in TCRdb, only in-frame clones are kept and a portion is missing. Clone size and V and J calls were adopted from that table, with D and trimming inferred from the DNA. The data contain 150,000 or so clones, nearly 70% of them singletons. The junction had 8 bases not matched to a gene; V was cut back by 5 bases and J by 4 bases. The germline gives CDR1 KGHSH, CDR2 LQKENI. The CDR3 is 15 amino acids. This specimen belongs to a study of blood T cell repertoires in COVID-19. Study context: Researchers got acute and convalescent COVID-19 samples from the United States, Italy and Spain. Sources were T cells, B-cell-depleted T cells, or PBMCs; the material itself was cDNA or gDNA.

Sample: peripheral blood. The clonotype originates from a woman aged 70 to 79 with acute or convalescent COVID-19. The chain couples TRBV18 to TRBJ2-5; TRBD1 matches at 9 bases. For the CDR3, the DNA is TGTGCCAGCTCAACCTTGGACAGGGGCTTAGAGACCCAGTACTTC. It is translated as CASSTLDRGLETQYF. Combining the CDR3 with reference TRBV18 and TRBJ2-5 gives the whole variable domain NAGVMQNPRHLVRRRGQEARLRCSPMKGHSHVYWYRQLPEEGLKFMVYLQKENIIDESGMPKERFSAEFPKEGPSILRIQQVVRGDSAAYFCASSTLDRGLETQYFGPGTRLLVL.